A single sample is the source of the 28 T cell receptor beta chains below, sequenced in a study of human T cells and chemical hapten exposure. As to time point: pre-sensitization, week 0. Stated treatment: therapeutic diphenylcyclopropenone sensitization with weekly scalp DPC. One entry per CDR3 protein, called by TCRdb with MiXCR from the RACE reads. Among approximately 77,000 distinct CDR3 sequences listed, roughly 15% were seen once. Sample: whole blood, taken in connection with sensitization to the hapten diphenylcyclopropenone (DPC). These receptors were taken from a woman in her 50s with alopecia areata. Some clones in this sample may be carry-over from other donors' samples.

This clonotype was seen at least ten times. The chain joins TRBV27 to TRBJ2-4; the D is unclear. Deletions cut 1 base from V and 3 bases from J, with 13 bases between. Germline CDR1 is MNHEY and CDR2 is SMNVEV (reference sequence). This CDR3 has 16 residues. The CDR3 here is CASSLLSGSGKNIQYF. The CDR3 DNA follows: TGTGCCAGCAGTTTATTATCGGGTTCGGGCAAAAACATTCAGTACTTC.

This clonotype has only a few counts. The chain couples TRBV20-1 to TRBJ2-1, with 8 bases matching TRBD2. Looked up from germline, CDR1 is DFQATT and CDR2 is SNEGSKA (reference sequence). CDR3 length: 15 amino acids. With 0 bases clipped from V and 6 bases from J, the junction kept 7 bases outside the gene matches. CDR3 loop: CSAREPTGTSNEQFF. CDR3 DNA: TGCAGTGCTAGAGAACCTACCGGGACTAGCAATGAGCAGTTCTTC.

This clonotype has just a few counts. V usage is TRBV5-4 and J usage is TRBJ2-1; 8 nucleotides agree with TRBD2. The trim removed 3 bases at V and 7 bases at J, leaving 9 bases unmatched. CDR3 length: 15 amino acids. The germline gives CDR1 SGHNT, CDR2 YYREEE (reference sequence). The CDR3 DNA is TGTGCCAGCAGCTCAAGCGGGAGCGATGTAAATGAGCAGTTCTTC. Protein sequence: CASSSSGSDVNEQFF.

This clonotype has a handful of counts. This chain uses TRBV12-3 or TRBV12-4 with TRBJ2-7; no clear D. V was clipped by 6 bases and J by 0 bases, with 15 bases between them. This CDR3 is built from 15 residues. The CDR3 sequence is CASSRAIGNSYEQYF. The CDR3, as DNA: TGTGCCAGCAGCCGCGCCATAGGGAACTCCTACGAGCAGTACTTC.

This clonotype was observed many times. This CDR3 is CSVEPSGSGEQFF. The CDR3 DNA sequence: TGCAGCGTTGAACCTAGCGGGAGCGGTGAGCAGTTCTTC. The chain employs TRBV29-1 and TRBJ2-1, with TRBD2 matching over 10 bases. The V segment lost 2 bases and the J segment 9 bases; nucleotides outside the gene matches: 4. The CDR3 length is 13 residues. Germline CDR1 reads SQVTM; CDR2 reads ANQGSEA.

This clonotype was recorded a few times. The V and J genes are TRBV6-1 and TRBJ2-7; TRBD1 matches 8 bases. The germline CDR1 and CDR2 sequences are MNHNS and SASEGT. Unmatched junction bases numbered 6, after V lost 7 bases and J lost 4 bases. This CDR3 is built from 13 residues. The CDR3 sequence is CASTEDRAYEQYF. CDR3 DNA sequence: TGTGCCAGCACCGAGGACAGGGCGTACGAGCAGTACTTC.

This clonotype was observed a few times. The chain joins TRBV4-3 to TRBJ2-1; 9 nucleotides agree with TRBD2. The junction had 4 bases not matched to a gene; V was cut back by 1 base and J by 6 bases. The CDR3 extends over 15 amino acids. Per the germline V gene, CDR1 is LGHNA and CDR2 is YSLEER. As DNA, the CDR3 is TGCGCCAGCAGCCAAGTTAGCGGGAGTGGCAATGAGCAGTTCTTC. This gives the protein CASSQVSGSGNEQFF.

This clonotype was seen repeatedly, ten times or more. This chain connects TRBV7-8 to TRBJ2-3, with 9 bases fitting TRBD1. In germline, CDR1 is SGHVS, CDR2 FQNEAQ. The CDR3 totals 15 residues. J gave up 4 bases and V 7 bases, and 9 bases lay outside the gene matches. Written as DNA, the CDR3 is TGTGCCAGCACCCAGACAGGGGGGGGTGCAGATACGCAGTATTTT. Translating it yields CASTQTGGGADTQYF.

This clonotype was recorded a few times. The DNA of the CDR3 is TGTGCCAGCAGTGAAGCTTCCCTAGCGGGAGGTTTCCCAGATACGCAGTATTTT. Translation gives CASSEASLAGGFPDTQYF. This chain uses TRBV2 with TRBJ2-3; TRBD2 agrees at 11 bases. Trimming removed 0 bases from V and 4 bases from J; junction bases left unmatched: 9. Germline lookup yields CDR1 SNHLY and CDR2 FYNNEI. The length of the CDR3 is 18 residues.

This clonotype was counted only a few times. V is TRBV23-1 and J is TRBJ2-7; TRBD2 matches 10 bases. Being an ORF, TRBV23-1 has a function that is uncertain. The CDR3 is 17 amino acids. Trimming cost V 4 bases and J 4 bases; bases outside gene matches: 13. CDR3 sequence: CASSPGTSAPQQYEQYF. For the CDR3, the DNA is TGCGCCAGCAGTCCGGGGACTAGCGCGCCCCAACAATACGAGCAGTACTTC.

Turning to this clonotype: As the CDR3 is not closed by the conserved phenylalanine or tryptophan, this likely results from a read error. The CDR3 sequence: CSVDGDGTGEQYL. CDR3 nucleotide sequence: TGCAGCGTGGACGGAGACGGGACGGGGGAGCAGTACCTC. This chain uses TRBV29-1 with TRBJ2-7; tentatively, D is TRBD1 or TRBD2 (5 bases each). The CDR3 loop spans 13 amino acids. The germline gives CDR1 SQVTM, CDR2 ANQGSEA. V was pared by 6 bases and J by 7 bases, with 19 bases between.

This clonotype appeared a few times. J is TRBJ2-2 and V is TRBV14; D gene ambiguous. CDR3 size: 16 residues. With 4 bases removed from V and 0 bases from J, the gap between germline ends came to 12 bases. In germline, CDR1 is SGHDN, CDR2 FVKESK. The CDR3 loop reads CASSRMAGANTGELFF. The CDR3 nucleotides are TGTGCCAGCAGCCGGATGGCAGGCGCGAACACCGGGGAGCTGTTTTTT.

There are a few counts of this clonotype. The chain joins TRBV5-4 to TRBJ2-5, with D hard to call. The germline CDR1 and CDR2 sequences are SGHNT and YYREEE (reference sequence). V was shortened by 5 bases and J by 5 bases, with 10 bases between the two germline ends. CDR3 size: 12 residues. CDR3 in amino acids: CASSWDHETQYF. In DNA, the CDR3 is TGTGCCAGCAGTTGGGATCATGAGACCCAGTACTTC.

This clonotype was seen at least ten times. V usage is TRBV6-5 and J usage is TRBJ1-1, with D hard to call. V was clipped by 2 bases and J by 1 base, with 8 bases between them. CDR3 length: 14 residues. CDR1 MNHEY and CDR2 SVGAGI come from the germline V gene. The DNA for the CDR3 is TGTGCCAGCAGTTACAGTTACCAGAACACTGAAGCTTTCTTT. Translation: CASSYSYQNTEAFF.

J is TRBJ2-7 and V is TRBV20-1, with D unresolved. Trimming took off 4 bases at V and 6 bases at J, with 16 bases between the two ends. Germline V CDR1 and CDR2: DFQATT, SNEGSKA (reference sequence). The CDR3 length is 13 residues. The CDR3 DNA reads TGCAGTGCTACTTGGGTCAGATCGGGCGAGCAGTACTTC. It codes for CSATWVRSGEQYF.

The chain is built from TRBV6-5 and TRBJ2-1; 12 bases line up with TRBD2. Trimming removed 6 bases from V and 8 bases from J; junction bases left unmatched: 5. Germline V gives CDR1 MNHEY, CDR2 SVGAGI. The CDR3 contains 14 residues. The CDR3: CASRASGRAYEQFF. As DNA, the CDR3 is TGTGCCAGCAGGGCTAGCGGGAGGGCCTATGAGCAGTTCTTC.

This clonotype turned up a few times. The chain has TRBV18 and TRBJ1-1; no definite D call. The germline CDR1 and CDR2 sequences are KGHSH and LQKENI. The CDR3 covers 12 residues. The germline V and J ends were trimmed by 3 bases and 8 bases, with 10 bases remaining between them. CDR3 bases: TGTGCCAGCTCACCTAACTTAGAAGAAGCTTTCTTT. As protein: CASSPNLEEAFF.

This clonotype was picked up a small number of times. The chain employs TRBV18 and TRBJ2-5; D is possibly TRBD2 (6 bases). This CDR3 region has 15 residues. V was cut by 0 bases and J by 6 bases, with 14 bases left in between. Looked up from germline, CDR1 is KGHSH and CDR2 is LQKENI. The CDR3 nucleotides are TGTGCCAGCTCACCACCTAACCTAGCGTCCCAGACCCAGTACTTC. It codes for CASSPPNLASQTQYF.

This chain's CDR3 is CASSRQGYNTEAFF. CDR3 bases: TGCGCCAGCAGTCGCCAGGGGTATAACACTGAAGCTTTCTTT. The rearrangement links TRBV4-1 to TRBJ1-1; the D gene is possibly TRBD1 (6 bases). V gave up 6 bases and J gave up 2 bases, with 13 bases separating them. Germline V gives CDR1 MGHRA, CDR2 YSYEKL. The CDR3 runs to 14 residues.

A few counts support this clonotype. V is TRBV18 and J is TRBJ2-2; 7 nucleotides match TRBD2. This CDR3 contains 18 residues. Per the germline V gene, CDR1 is KGHSH and CDR2 is LQKENI. V shed 0 bases and J 0 bases; nucleotides not matched to a gene: 7. CDR3 DNA sequence: TGTGCCAGCTCACCACCTCAGTCACTAGCGACGAACACCGGGGAGCTGTTTTTT. It specifies CASSPPQSLATNTGELFF.

This clonotype was seen a few times. The rearrangement joins TRBV5-3 to TRBJ1-1; TRBD1 agrees at 10 bases. TRBV5-3 counts as an open reading frame of uncertain function. Trimming removed 3 bases from V and 5 bases from J; junction bases left unmatched: 13. CDR3 length equals 17 residues. The CDR3 is CARSCETGGIQGTEAFF. The CDR3 DNA reads TGTGCCAGAAGCTGTGAGACAGGGGGCATCCAGGGGACTGAAGCTTTCTTT.

This clonotype appeared many times. The chain has TRBV12-3 or TRBV12-4 and TRBJ1-4, with TRBD1 matching over 7 bases. Trimming cost V 6 bases and J 10 bases; bases outside gene matches: 11. The CDR3 runs 14 residues. The CDR3 DNA reads TGTGCCAGCAGCATCACGGAGGGGGCAGGAAAACTGTTTTTT. Its protein product is CASSITEGAGKLFF.

The chain combines TRBV3-1 with TRBJ1-1; D gene unclear. Germline loops: CDR1 LGHDT, CDR2 YNNKEL (reference sequence). CDR3 size: 14 residues. Trimming shortened V by 6 bases and J by 0 bases, and 11 bases separated the two germline ends. The CDR3 region is CASSNQVMNTEAFF. The CDR3 nucleotides read TGTGCCAGCAGTAACCAGGTTATGAACACTGAAGCTTTCTTT.

This rearrangement joins TRBV7-6 to TRBJ2-7; D is ambiguous. The CDR3 has 15 amino acids. Trimming removed 1 base at V and 2 bases at J, with 12 bases between. The germline gives CDR1 SGHVS, CDR2 FNYEAQ. CDR3 DNA: TGTGCCAGCAGCTTAGATATTGGAATCACCTACGAGCAGTACTTC. Amino acids: CASSLDIGITYEQYF.

This chain joins TRBV7-6 and TRBJ2-1, with 14 positions matching TRBD2. V shed 3 bases and J 7 bases; nucleotides not matched to a gene: 2. The CDR3 runs 15 residues. Germline-derived CDR1 and CDR2 are SGHVS and FNYEAQ. The CDR3 is CASSFRTSGRNEQFF. For the CDR3, the DNA is TGTGCCAGCAGCTTCCGGACTAGCGGGAGGAATGAGCAGTTCTTC.

This chain links TRBV19 with TRBJ2-1; perhaps TRBD2 as D (6 bases). The germline gives CDR1 LNHDA, CDR2 SQIVND (reference sequence). The CDR3 extends over 13 amino acids. Trimming cost V 1 base and J 12 bases, with 13 bases left between them. In DNA, the CDR3 is TGTGCCAGTAGTATAGGCGTGAAGGGAGGGCAGTTCTTC. This sequence encodes CASSIGVKGGQFF.

This clonotype was recorded at least ten times. The chain combines TRBV14 with TRBJ1-3; possibly TRBD1 for D (5 bases). Per germline, CDR1 SGHDN and CDR2 FVKESK. The CDR3 contains 15 residues. Trimming took off 4 bases at V and 2 bases at J, with 12 bases between the two ends. The CDR3 nucleotides are TGTGCCAGCAGCCCTCGGTGGGGGGCTGGAAACACCATATATTTT. Translating it yields CASSPRWGAGNTIYF.

This clonotype turned up a few times. This chain connects TRBV12-3 or TRBV12-4 to TRBJ2-4; 9 bases are shared with TRBD1. V shed 2 bases and J 9 bases; nucleotides not matched to a gene: 2. There are 13 residues in the CDR3. CDR3 amino acids: CASSLRDRAIQYF. The CDR3 coding sequence is TGTGCCAGCAGTTTAAGGGACAGGGCCATTCAGTACTTC.